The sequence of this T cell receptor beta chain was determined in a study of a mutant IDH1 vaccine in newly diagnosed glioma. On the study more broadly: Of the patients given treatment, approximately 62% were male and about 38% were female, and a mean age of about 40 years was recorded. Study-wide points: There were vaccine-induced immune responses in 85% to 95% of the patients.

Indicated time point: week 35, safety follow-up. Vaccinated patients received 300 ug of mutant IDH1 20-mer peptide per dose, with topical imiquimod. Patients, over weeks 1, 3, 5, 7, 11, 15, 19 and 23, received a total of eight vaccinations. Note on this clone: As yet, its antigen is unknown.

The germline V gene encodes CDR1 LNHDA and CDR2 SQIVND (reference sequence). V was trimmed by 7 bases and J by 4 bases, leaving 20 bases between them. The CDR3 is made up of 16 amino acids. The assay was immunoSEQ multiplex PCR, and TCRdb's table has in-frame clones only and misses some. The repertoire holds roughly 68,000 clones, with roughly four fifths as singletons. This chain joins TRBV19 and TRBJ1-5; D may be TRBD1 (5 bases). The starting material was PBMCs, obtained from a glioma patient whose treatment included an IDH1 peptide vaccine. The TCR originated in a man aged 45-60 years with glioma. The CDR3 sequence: CASKVHGGDGNQPQHF. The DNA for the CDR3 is TGTGCCAGTAAAGTTCATGGGGGGGATGGAAATCAGCCCCAGCATTTT.